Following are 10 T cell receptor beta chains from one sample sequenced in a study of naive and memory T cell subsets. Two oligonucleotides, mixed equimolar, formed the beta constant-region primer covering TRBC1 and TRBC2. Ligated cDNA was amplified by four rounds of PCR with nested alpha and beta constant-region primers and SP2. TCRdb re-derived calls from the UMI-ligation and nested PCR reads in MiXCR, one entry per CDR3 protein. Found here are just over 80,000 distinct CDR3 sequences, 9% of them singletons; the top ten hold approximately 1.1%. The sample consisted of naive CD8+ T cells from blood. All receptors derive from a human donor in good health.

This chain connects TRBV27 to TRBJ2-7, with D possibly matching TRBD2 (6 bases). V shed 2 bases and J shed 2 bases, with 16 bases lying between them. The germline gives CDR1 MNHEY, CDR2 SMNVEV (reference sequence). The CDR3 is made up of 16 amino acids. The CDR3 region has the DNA TGTGCCAGCAGTTTAGGACTAAGTGAACGGCCCTACGAGCAGTACTTC. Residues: CASSLGLSERPYEQYF.

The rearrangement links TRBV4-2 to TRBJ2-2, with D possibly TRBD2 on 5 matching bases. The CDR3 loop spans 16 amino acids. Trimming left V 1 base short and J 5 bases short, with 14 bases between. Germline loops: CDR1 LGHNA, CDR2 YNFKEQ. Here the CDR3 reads CASSQGRASITGELFF. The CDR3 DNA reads TGTGCCAGCAGCCAAGGGCGCGCTAGCATAACCGGGGAGCTGTTTTTT.

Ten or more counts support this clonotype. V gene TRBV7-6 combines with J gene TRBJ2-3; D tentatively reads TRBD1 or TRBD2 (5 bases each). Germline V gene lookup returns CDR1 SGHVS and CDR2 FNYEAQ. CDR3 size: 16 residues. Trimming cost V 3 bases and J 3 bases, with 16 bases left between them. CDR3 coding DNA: TGTGCCAGCAGCTTCAGAGGGGCCGGCCTTACAGATACGCAGTATTTT. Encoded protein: CASSFRGAGLTDTQYF.

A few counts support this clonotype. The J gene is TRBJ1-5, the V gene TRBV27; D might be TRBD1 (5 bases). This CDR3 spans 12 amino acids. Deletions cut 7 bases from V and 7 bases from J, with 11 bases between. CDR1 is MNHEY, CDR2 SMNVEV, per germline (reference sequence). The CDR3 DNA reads TGTGCCAGCACCTCAGGGTTCCAGCCCCAGCATTTT. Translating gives CASTSGFQPQHF.

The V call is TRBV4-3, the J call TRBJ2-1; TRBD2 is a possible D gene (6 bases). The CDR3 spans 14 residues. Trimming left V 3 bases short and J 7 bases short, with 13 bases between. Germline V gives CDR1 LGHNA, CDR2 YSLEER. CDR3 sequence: CASSQVGLGNEQFF. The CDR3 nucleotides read TGCGCCAGCAGCCAGGTGGGACTGGGGAATGAGCAGTTCTTC.

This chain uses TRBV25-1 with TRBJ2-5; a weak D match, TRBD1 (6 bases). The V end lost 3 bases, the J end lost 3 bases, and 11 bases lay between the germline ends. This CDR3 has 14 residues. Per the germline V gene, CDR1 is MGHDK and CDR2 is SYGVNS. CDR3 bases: TGTGCCAGCAGTGACGGACAGCCCGAAGAGACCCAGTACTTC. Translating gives CASSDGQPEETQYF.

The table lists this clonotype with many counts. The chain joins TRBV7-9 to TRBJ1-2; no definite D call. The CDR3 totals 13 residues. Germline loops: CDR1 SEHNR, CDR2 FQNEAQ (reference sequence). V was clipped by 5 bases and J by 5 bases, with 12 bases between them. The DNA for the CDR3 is TGTGCCAGCAGCCACGGGGATTTTTATGGCTACACCTTC. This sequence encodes CASSHGDFYGYTF.

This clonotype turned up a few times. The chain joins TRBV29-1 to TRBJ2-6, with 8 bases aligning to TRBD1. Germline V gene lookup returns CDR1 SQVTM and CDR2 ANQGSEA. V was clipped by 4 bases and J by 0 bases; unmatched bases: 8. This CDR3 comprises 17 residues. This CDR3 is CSVVVRQGTSGANVLTF. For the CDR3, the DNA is TGCAGCGTTGTCGTAAGACAGGGGACCTCTGGGGCCAACGTCCTGACTTTC.

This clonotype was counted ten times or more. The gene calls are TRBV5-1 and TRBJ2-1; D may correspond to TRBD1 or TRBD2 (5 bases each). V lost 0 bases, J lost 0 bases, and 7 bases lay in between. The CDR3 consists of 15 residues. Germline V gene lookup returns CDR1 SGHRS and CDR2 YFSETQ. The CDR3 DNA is TGCGCCAGCAGCTTGGCGGGGCCCTCCTACAATGAGCAGTTCTTC. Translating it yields CASSLAGPSYNEQFF.

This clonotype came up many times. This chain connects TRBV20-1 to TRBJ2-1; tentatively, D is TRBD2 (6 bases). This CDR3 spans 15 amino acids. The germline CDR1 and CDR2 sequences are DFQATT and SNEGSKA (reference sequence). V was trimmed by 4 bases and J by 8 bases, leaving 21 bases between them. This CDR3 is CSATSSGLPRYEQFF. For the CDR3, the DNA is TGCAGTGCTACATCCAGCGGGCTACCCAGGTATGAGCAGTTCTTC.